This is a list of T cell receptor beta chains from one sample in a study of T cell repertoires in cytomegalovirus infection. Via MiXCR, TCRdb re-called the reads, giving one row per CDR3 protein. The data hold hundreds of thousands of distinct CDR3 sequences, with 8% to 10% observed a single time. Sample: PBMCs. These receptors were collected from a human donor in good health (CMV status not recorded). Some clones in this sample may be carry-over from other donors' samples. Each CDR3 is given with its conserved first and last residue. The order of the fields is CDR3 DNA, CDR3 protein, clone size, D gene, J gene, V gene. D genes are given only for firm matches. Only some rows state a clone size, as once, few, many or a class for expanded clones.

CDR3nt: TGCAGTGCTAGACTGGCGAGCGGGGGGAAAGAGACCCAGTACTTC
CDR3aa: CSARLASGGKETQYF
abundance: NA
d_gene: TRBD2
j_gene: TRBJ2-5
v_gene: TRBV20-1

CDR3nt: TGCAGTGCTAGGCCATCCAGTCGGGTTCAGTACTTC
CDR3aa: CSARPSSRVQYF
abundance: many
d_gene: NA
j_gene: TRBJ2-4
v_gene: TRBV20-1

CDR3nt: TGCAGCGTTGAAGGGGCCAGACAATATAGCACAGATACGCAGTATTTT
CDR3aa: CSVEGARQYSTDTQYF
abundance: many
d_gene: NA
j_gene: TRBJ2-3
v_gene: TRBV29-1

CDR3nt: TGTGCCAGCCTCGCCGGGGGGCGCAATGAGCAGTTCTTC
CDR3aa: CASLAGGRNEQFF
abundance: many
d_gene: NA
j_gene: TRBJ2-1
v_gene: TRBV28

CDR3nt: TGCGCCAGCAGCCAAGATGGGACAGGTAGTGGCTACACCTTC
CDR3aa: CASSQDGTGSGYTF
abundance: many
d_gene: TRBD1
j_gene: TRBJ1-2
v_gene: TRBV4-1

CDR3nt: TGTGCCAGCAGCCTCCGGACAGGGTCCTCACCCCTCCACTTT
CDR3aa: CASSLRTGSSPLHF
abundance: many
d_gene: TRBD1
j_gene: TRBJ1-6
v_gene: TRBV7-8

CDR3nt: TGTGCCAGCAAAGCCCTCCTCCAGGGTCGGGGGGGTGAAGCTTTCTTT
CDR3aa: CASKALLQGRGGEAFF
abundance: many
d_gene: NA
j_gene: TRBJ1-1
v_gene: TRBV6-2/TRBV6-3

CDR3nt: TGCAGCGTCGGGGCTACTTATGGCTACACCTTC
CDR3aa: CSVGATYGYTF
abundance: NA
d_gene: NA
j_gene: TRBJ1-2
v_gene: TRBV29-1

CDR3nt: TGTGCCAGCAGTTGGACTAGCGGGGGCAGCAATGAGCAGTTCTTC
CDR3aa: CASSWTSGGSNEQFF
abundance: many
d_gene: TRBD2
j_gene: TRBJ2-1
v_gene: TRBV12-3/TRBV12-4

CDR3nt: TGTGCCAGCAGTTTATACAGCGAAAATGAGCAGTTCTTC
CDR3aa: CASSLYSENEQFF
abundance: few
d_gene: NA
j_gene: TRBJ2-1
v_gene: TRBV12-3/TRBV12-4

CDR3nt: TGTGCCAGCAGCAACGACAGAGAGCAGTTCTTC
CDR3aa: CASSNDREQFF
abundance: few
d_gene: NA
j_gene: TRBJ2-1
v_gene: TRBV5-6

CDR3nt: TGTGCCAGCTCCGATCGACCCGGCCCAGATACGCAGTATTTT
CDR3aa: CASSDRPGPDTQYF
abundance: NA
d_gene: NA
j_gene: TRBJ2-3
v_gene: TRBV18

CDR3nt: TGCAGCGTCCGGACTAGCGAACGAGAGACCCAGTACTTC
CDR3aa: CSVRTSERETQYF
abundance: few
d_gene: TRBD2
j_gene: TRBJ2-5
v_gene: TRBV29-1

CDR3nt: TGTGCCAGCAGCTTGAGCCAGGGGCTGTACTACGAGCAGTACTTC
CDR3aa: CASSLSQGLYYEQYF
abundance: many
d_gene: NA
j_gene: TRBJ2-7
v_gene: TRBV7-9

CDR3nt: TGTGCCAGCAGTTTGGTAGAGAAGGGGGATCTGTTTTTT
CDR3aa: CASSLVEKGDLFF
abundance: many
d_gene: NA
j_gene: TRBJ1-4
v_gene: TRBV2

CDR3nt: TGCAGTGCTTCACGACGGGCCGGGAGCAATCAGCCCCAGCATTTT
CDR3aa: CSASRRAGSNQPQHF
abundance: few
d_gene: NA
j_gene: TRBJ1-5
v_gene: TRBV20-1

CDR3nt: TGTGCCAGCAGCCGGACAGAGGTCTATGGCTACACCTTC
CDR3aa: CASSRTEVYGYTF
abundance: many
d_gene: NA
j_gene: TRBJ1-2
v_gene: TRBV6-1

CDR3nt: TGTGCCAGCGGGAGGGGTGGCACCGGGGAGCTGTTTTTT
CDR3aa: CASGRGGTGELFF
abundance: many
d_gene: TRBD2
j_gene: TRBJ2-2
v_gene: TRBV5-6

CDR3nt: TGTGCTAGCAGCAAGGACTACGGGGAGACCCAGTACTTC
CDR3aa: CASSKDYGETQYF
abundance: NA
d_gene: NA
j_gene: TRBJ2-5
v_gene: TRBV7-7

CDR3nt: TGTGCCAGCAGCCCGAGCCGGGGGGGCACAGATACGCAGTATTTT
CDR3aa: CASSPSRGGTDTQYF
abundance: many
d_gene: TRBD2
j_gene: TRBJ2-3
v_gene: TRBV7-3

CDR3nt: TGCGCCAGCAGCCAAGTTGGGGGGAAGACGGATCAGCCCCAGCATTTT
CDR3aa: CASSQVGGKTDQPQHF
abundance: many
d_gene: NA
j_gene: TRBJ1-5
v_gene: TRBV4-1

CDR3nt: TGTGCCAGCAGCGGAAAGGGCACTGAAGCTTTCTTT
CDR3aa: CASSGKGTEAFF
abundance: NA
d_gene: NA
j_gene: TRBJ1-1
v_gene: TRBV7-9

CDR3nt: TGTGCCAGCAGCCTCGACACGGGCAATCAGCCCCAGCATTTT
CDR3aa: CASSLDTGNQPQHF
abundance: many
d_gene: NA
j_gene: TRBJ1-5
v_gene: TRBV7-2

CDR3nt: TGCAGCGTTGAGGGGACAGGCTACAATGAGCAGTTCTTC
CDR3aa: CSVEGTGYNEQFF
abundance: NA
d_gene: TRBD1
j_gene: TRBJ2-1
v_gene: TRBV29-1

CDR3nt: TGTGCCAGCAGTTACTCGGTCTCTGGGGCCAACGTCCTGACTTTC
CDR3aa: CASSYSVSGANVLTF
abundance: many
d_gene: NA
j_gene: TRBJ2-6
v_gene: TRBV6-5

CDR3nt: TGTGCCAGCACTATCGGACAGGGACGTTCTAACTATGGCTACACCTTC
CDR3aa: CASTIGQGRSNYGYTF
abundance: many
d_gene: TRBD1
j_gene: TRBJ1-2
v_gene: TRBV6-2/TRBV6-3

CDR3nt: TGTGCCAGCAGCTCCCAGGGGGGACAGCCCCAGCATTTT
CDR3aa: CASSSQGGQPQHF
abundance: NA
d_gene: TRBD1
j_gene: TRBJ1-5
v_gene: TRBV7-2

CDR3nt: TGTGCCAGCAGTCGAAGATTGTTGGAACATAGCAATCAGCCCCAGCATTTT
CDR3aa: CASSRRLLEHSNQPQHF
abundance: many
d_gene: NA
j_gene: TRBJ1-5
v_gene: TRBV25-1

CDR3nt: TGTGCCAGCAGCTGGAGTAGCGGGGGGGAGAGGACCCAGTACTTC
CDR3aa: CASSWSSGGERTQYF
abundance: many
d_gene: TRBD2
j_gene: TRBJ2-5
v_gene: TRBV7-2

CDR3nt: TGTGCCAGCAGTCGCCGGGCCTTGGGGAACCAAGAGACCCAGTACTTC
CDR3aa: CASSRRALGNQETQYF
abundance: many
d_gene: NA
j_gene: TRBJ2-5
v_gene: TRBV28

CDR3nt: TGCAGTGCCACGGGACTAGCGGGGGGGACCTACGAGCAGTACTTC
CDR3aa: CSATGLAGGTYEQYF
abundance: NA
d_gene: TRBD2
j_gene: TRBJ2-7
v_gene: TRBV20-1

CDR3nt: TGTGCCACCAGACGACCGGGACTAGCGGGGGGGAATGAGCAGTTCTTC
CDR3aa: CATRRPGLAGGNEQFF
abundance: NA
d_gene: TRBD2
j_gene: TRBJ2-1
v_gene: TRBV15

CDR3nt: TGCAGCGGGGAACAGGGGGCTGGGGGCTACACCTTC
CDR3aa: CSGEQGAGGYTF
abundance: many
d_gene: TRBD1
j_gene: TRBJ1-2
v_gene: TRBV29-1

CDR3nt: TGCAGTGCTAGAGCTGCGGGTTACAATGAGCAGTTCTTC
CDR3aa: CSARAAGYNEQFF
abundance: many
d_gene: NA
j_gene: TRBJ2-1
v_gene: TRBV20-1

CDR3nt: TGTGCCAGCAGTCCGCGATTCGACAGGAGGCATGGCTACACCTTC
CDR3aa: CASSPRFDRRHGYTF
abundance: NA
d_gene: NA
j_gene: TRBJ1-2
v_gene: TRBV6-5